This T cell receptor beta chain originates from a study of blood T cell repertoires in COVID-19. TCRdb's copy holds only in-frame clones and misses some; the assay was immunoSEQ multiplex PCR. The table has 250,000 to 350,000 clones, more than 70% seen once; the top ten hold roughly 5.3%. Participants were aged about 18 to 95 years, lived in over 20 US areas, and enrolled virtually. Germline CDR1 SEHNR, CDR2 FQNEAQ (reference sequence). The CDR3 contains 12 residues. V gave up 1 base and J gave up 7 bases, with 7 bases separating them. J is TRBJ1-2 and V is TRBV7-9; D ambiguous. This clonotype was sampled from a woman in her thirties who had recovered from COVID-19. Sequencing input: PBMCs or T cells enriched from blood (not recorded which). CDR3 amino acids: CASSLEGAGYTF. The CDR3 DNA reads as TGTGCCAGCAGCTTAGAAGGAGCTGGCTACACCTTC.